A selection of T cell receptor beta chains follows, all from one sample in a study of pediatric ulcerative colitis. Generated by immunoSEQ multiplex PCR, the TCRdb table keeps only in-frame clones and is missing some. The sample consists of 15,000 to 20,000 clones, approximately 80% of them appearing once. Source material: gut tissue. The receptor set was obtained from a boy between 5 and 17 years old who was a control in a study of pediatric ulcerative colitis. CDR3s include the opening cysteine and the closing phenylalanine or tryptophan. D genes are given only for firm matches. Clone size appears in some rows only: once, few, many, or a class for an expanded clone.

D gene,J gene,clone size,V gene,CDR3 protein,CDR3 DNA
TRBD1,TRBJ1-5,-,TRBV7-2,CASSLRTGPNQPQHF,TGTGCCAGCAGCTTAAGGACAGGTCCAAATCAGCCCCAGCATTTT
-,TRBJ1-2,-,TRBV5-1,CASSLDGRQADGYTF,TGCGCCAGCAGCTTGGATGGACGCCAAGCGGATGGCTACACCTTC
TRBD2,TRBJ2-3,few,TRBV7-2,CASSHPLAGGSTDTQYF,TGTGCCAGCAGCCATCCTCTAGCGGGGGGTAGCACAGATACGCAGTATTTT
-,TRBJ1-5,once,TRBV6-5,CATGRRDQPQHF,TGTGCCACCGGACGGAGGGATCAGCCCCAGCATTTT
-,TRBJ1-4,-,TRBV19,CASIDKVGEKLFF,TGTGCCAGTATTGACAAGGTCGGTGAAAAACTGTTTTTT
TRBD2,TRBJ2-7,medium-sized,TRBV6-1,CASSASGRANSYEQYF,TGTGCCAGCAGTGCATCTGGGAGGGCGAACTCCTACGAGCAGTACTTC
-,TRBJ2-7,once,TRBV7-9,CASSSTGTSYEQYF,TGTGCCAGCAGCTCAACCGGGACTTCCTACGAGCAGTACTTC
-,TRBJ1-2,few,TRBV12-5,CASGLVRVTSDRYTF,TGTGCTAGTGGTTTGGTCCGGGTCACATCTGACCGCTACACCTTC
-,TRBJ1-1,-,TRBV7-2,CASTPPVNTEAFF,TGTGCCAGCACCCCCCCCGTGAACACTGAAGCTTTCTTT
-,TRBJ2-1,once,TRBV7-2,CASSSRRGTWGEQFF,TGTGCCAGCAGCTCCCGCCGCGGGACCTGGGGTGAGCAGTTCTTC
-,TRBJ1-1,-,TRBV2,CASSEAVRGTEAFF,TGTGCCAGCAGTGAAGCTGTGCGTGGGACTGAAGCTTTCTTT
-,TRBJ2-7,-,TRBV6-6,CASSSRGGEQYF,TGTGCCAGCAGCAGTCGAGGGGGCGAGCAGTACTTC
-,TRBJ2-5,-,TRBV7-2,CASSLGGYQETQYF,TGTGCCAGCAGCTTAGGGGGGTACCAAGAGACCCAGTACTTC
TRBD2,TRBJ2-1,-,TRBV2,CASSVGGSNYNEQFF,TGTGCCAGCAGTGTAGGCGGGAGTAACTACAATGAGCAGTTCTTC
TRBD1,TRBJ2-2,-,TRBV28,CASSLDRGRLGGELFF,TGTGCCAGCAGTTTAGACAGGGGGCGTTTGGGCGGGGAGCTGTTTTTT
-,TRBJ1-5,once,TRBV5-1,CASSLAGANNQPQHF,TGCGCCAGCAGCTTGGCAGGGGCCAACAATCAGCCCCAGCATTTT
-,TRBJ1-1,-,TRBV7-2,CASGLFSNTEAFF,TGTGCCAGCGGGCTCTTTTCGAACACTGAAGCTTTCTTT
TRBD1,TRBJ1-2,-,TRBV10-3,CASWTGEGYTF,TGTGCCTCGTGGACAGGGGAGGGCTACACCTTC
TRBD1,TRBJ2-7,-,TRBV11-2,CASSSGTGSYEQYF,TGTGCCAGCAGCTCCGGGACAGGGTCCTACGAGCAGTACTTC
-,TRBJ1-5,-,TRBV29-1,CSVGDMDSNQPQHF,TGCAGCGTTGGAGATATGGATAGCAATCAGCCCCAGCATTTT
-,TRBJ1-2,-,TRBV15,CATSRDRDTFLSSYTF,TGTGCCACCAGCAGAGATCGGGACACGTTCCTCTCTAGTTACACCTTC
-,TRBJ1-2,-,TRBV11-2,CASDGYTF,TGTGCCAGCGATGGCTACACCTTC
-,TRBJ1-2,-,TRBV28,CASSFQGGNYGYTF,TGTGCCAGCAGCTTTCAGGGCGGAAACTATGGCTACACCTTC
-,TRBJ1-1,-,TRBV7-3,CASSSGPNTEAFF,TGTGCCAGCAGCTCCGGGCCAAACACTGAAGCTTTCTTT
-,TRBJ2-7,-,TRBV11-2,CASNLSTQGTHEQYF,TGTGCCAGCAACTTGTCCACTCAGGGAACCCACGAGCAGTACTTC
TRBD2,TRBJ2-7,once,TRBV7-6,CASSPGLAGSRQYF,TGTGCCAGCAGCCCTGGACTAGCGGGCTCCCGGCAGTACTTC
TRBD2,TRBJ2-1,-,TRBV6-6,CASSREAPSYNEQFF,TGTGCCAGCAGCCGGGAGGCCCCCTCCTACAATGAGCAGTTCTTC
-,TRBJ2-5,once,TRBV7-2,CASSLMGRRAQETQYF,TGTGCCAGCAGCTTAATGGGGAGAAGGGCGCAAGAGACCCAGTACTTC
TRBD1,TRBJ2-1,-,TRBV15,CATSTVDRGRWNEQFF,TGTGCCACCAGCACAGTGGACAGGGGGCGCTGGAATGAGCAGTTCTTC
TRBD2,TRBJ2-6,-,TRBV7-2,CASSWTSGGAGANVLTF,TGTGCCAGCAGCTGGACTAGCGGGGGGGCTGGGGCCAACGTCCTGACTTTC
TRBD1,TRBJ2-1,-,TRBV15,CATSRDLETGNNEQFF,TGTGCCACCAGCAGAGATTTGGAGACAGGGAACAATGAGCAGTTCTTC
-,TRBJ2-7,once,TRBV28,CASSFIRGRYEQYF,TGTGCCAGCAGTTTCATCCGGGGCCGATACGAGCAGTACTTC
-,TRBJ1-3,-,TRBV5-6,CASSLGQGTGNTIYF,TGTGCCAGCAGCTTGGGGCAGGGGACCGGAAACACCATATATTTT
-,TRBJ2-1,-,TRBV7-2,CASSSAYNEQFF,TGTGCCAGCAGCTCTGCCTACAATGAGCAGTTCTTC
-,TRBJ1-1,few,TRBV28,CASRTLWGPGNTEAFF,TGTGCCAGCAGGACCTTGTGGGGGCCGGGGAACACTGAAGCTTTCTTT
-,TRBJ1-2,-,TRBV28,CASSLHENNYGYTF,TGTGCCAGCAGTTTACACGAGAACAACTATGGCTACACCTTC
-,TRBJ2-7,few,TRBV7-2,CASSFGQHGDEQYF,TGTGCCAGCAGCTTCGGACAGCATGGGGACGAGCAGTACTTC
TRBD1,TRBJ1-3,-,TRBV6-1,CASSGGQGARGNTIYF,TGTGCCAGCAGTGGGGGACAGGGGGCGCGAGGAAACACCATATATTTT